The entry that follows covers one T cell receptor (beta chain) sequence. The antigen is undetermined. Trimming left V 0 bases short and J 6 bases short, with 12 bases between. Looked up from germline, CDR1 is GTSNPN and CDR2 is SVGIG (reference sequence). The CDR3 sequence is 13 residues long. This sample was included in a study of radiation and T cells in renal cell carcinoma. Looking at the study overall: Nephrectomy followed 15 Gy stereotactic body radiation by 4 weeks. Findings and caveats of the study: In blood, top tumor clones expanded by 2 weeks, shrinking by 4. No pretreatment tumor biopsies were available for baseline clonotypes.

As for time point: blood 2 weeks post-SBRT. Treatment denoted: 15 Gy SBRT to primary tumor, nephrectomy 4 weeks later. Radiation-treated patients gave blood at baseline, week 2 and week 4. TCRdb's table, derived via immunoSEQ multiplex PCR, lists solely in-frame clones and lacks some. The table lists about 130,000 clones, around 81% of them singletons, with 5.8% in the top ten. V is TRBV30 and J is TRBJ2-7, with D perhaps given as TRBD1 or TRBD2 (5 bases each). Sequencing was performed on blood, taken from a patient whose treatment included radiotherapy and nephrectomy. This TCR derives from a middle-aged man with renal cell carcinoma. The CDR3 loop reads CAWSVLAGTEQYF. In DNA form, the CDR3 reads TGTGCCTGGAGTGTACTTGCAGGGACCGAGCAGTACTTC.